A selection of T cell receptor beta chains follows, all from one sample in a study of T cells in Graves' hyperthyroidism and ophthalmopathy. Using its own MiXCR run on the multiplex PCR reads, TCRdb lists one record per CDR3 protein. The sample lists about 350,000 distinct CDR3 sequences, roughly 20% seen once, with around a sixth in the top ten. The source material was blood. These receptors all stem from a woman in her thirties or forties with Graves' ophthalmopathy. Both conserved end residues are part of each CDR3. A D gene is named only where the DNA matches it firmly. Size is stated for part of the rows, as once, few or many counts, or as a class when the clone is expanded.

cdr3_nt | cdr3_aa | v_call | clone_size | d_call | j_call
TGTGCCACCAGGCTTATGACAGGGCGGGAGAGCGGCTACACCTTC | CATRLMTGRESGYTF | TRBV15 | many | TRBD1 | TRBJ1-2
TGTGCCAGTAGTATTCGGACAGGGGCCGCCAAAAACATTCAGTACTTC | CASSIRTGAAKNIQYF | TRBV19 | few | TRBD1 | TRBJ2-4
TGTGCCAGCGGTCAAGGTCCCTCCTACACCTTC | CASGQGPSYTF | TRBV2 | many | . | TRBJ1-2
TGTGCCTGGAGCGGGACAGGGGGTGAAGCTTTCTTT | CAWSGTGGEAFF | TRBV30 | . | TRBD1 | TRBJ1-1
TGTGCCAGCAGTCTCTTGGGCGGTTCCCATCAGCCCCAGCATTTT | CASSLLGGSHQPQHF | TRBV28 | many | . | TRBJ1-5
TGTGCCAGCAGCTCGGGAGACAGGGAGGGTCAGCCCCAGCATTTT | CASSSGDREGQPQHF | TRBV12-3/TRBV12-4 | many | TRBD1 | TRBJ1-5
TGTGCCAGCAGTTACGACACACCAGGGACTGAAGCTTTCTTT | CASSYDTPGTEAFF | TRBV6-2/TRBV6-3 | few | . | TRBJ1-1
TGTGCCAGCAGCGCTCCGGGACAGGGTAAAACTGAAGCTTTCTTT | CASSAPGQGKTEAFF | TRBV11-2 | . | TRBD1 | TRBJ1-1
TGTGCCAGTAGTCCCTGGACTAGCGGGAGGGGGATTAGGAGAAACATTCAGTACTTC | CASSPWTSGRGIRRNIQYF | TRBV19 | many | TRBD2 | TRBJ2-4
TGTGCCAGCAGTCGCTCCCGGGTCCAGGGCGGGTATGGCTACAGCTTC | CASSRSRVQGGYGYSF | TRBV6-1 | . | . | TRBJ1-2
TGCGCCAGCAGCTTGAGTCCGGGCGGAGACACTGAAGCTTTCTTT | CASSLSPGGDTEAFF | TRBV5-1 | many | . | TRBJ1-1
TGTGCCAGCAGCTCAAGCAGGGAACGGGAGGCTTTCTTT | CASSSSREREAFF | TRBV7-2 | . | . | TRBJ1-1
TGTGCCATCCGGCGGGATAGCGGCCAATTGAACACTGAAGCTTTCTTT | CAIRRDSGQLNTEAFF | TRBV10-3 | many | . | TRBJ1-1
TGTGCCAGCAGCTTAAGTGTTCGGAACACTGAAGCTTTCTTT | CASSLSVRNTEAFF | TRBV7-2 | many | . | TRBJ1-1
TGCGCCAGCAGCCACCGGAGAGGGACTGAAGCTTTCTTT | CASSHRRGTEAFF | TRBV10-1 | many | . | TRBJ1-1
TGTGCCAGCTCACCGAGACAGTACCAAGAGACCCAGTACTTC | CASSPRQYQETQYF | TRBV18 | . | . | TRBJ2-5
TGTGCCAGCAGCCCACAACATAGCTCCTATAATTCACCCCTCCACTTT | CASSPQHSSYNSPLHF | TRBV7-2 | many | . | TRBJ1-6
TGTGCCAGCAGCCTGCGTCCCGGGACTAGCGGGAGAGGGAACGAGCAGTACTTC | CASSLRPGTSGRGNEQYF | TRBV5-6 | few | TRBD2 | TRBJ2-7
TGCGCCAGCAGCTTTAACCCCTCGGGACCGGGCTGGCCCCAGCATTTT | CASSFNPSGPGWPQHF | TRBV5-1 | few | . | TRBJ1-5
TGTGCCGGCAGTTACTCACAGGGGGATCAGCCCCAGCATTTT | CAGSYSQGDQPQHF | TRBV6-5 | many | TRBD1 | TRBJ1-5
TGTGCCAGCAGTCGCAAAGGGACTGAAGCTTTCTTT | CASSRKGTEAFF | TRBV6-1 | many | . | TRBJ1-1
TGCGCCAGCAGCTTAGGGGTAGCGGGGGCCCCCACAGATACGCAGTATTTT | CASSLGVAGAPTDTQYF | TRBV5-1 | . | TRBD2 | TRBJ2-3
TGCAGCGTTGAAGCGGCAGGGTTTCCCTACGAGCAGTACTTC | CSVEAAGFPYEQYF | TRBV29-1 | many | . | TRBJ2-7
TGTGCCAGCAGCCCATATCCGGGAGGGGGCCCAGAGCAGTACTTC | CASSPYPGGGPEQYF | TRBV7-2 | many | . | TRBJ2-7
TGTGCCAGCAGCCAGAGCAATCAGCCCCAGCATTTT | CASSQSNQPQHF | TRBV28 | many | . | TRBJ1-5
TGTGCCAGCAGCACTAAGTCGGGGTTAAACTATGGCTACACCTTC | CASSTKSGLNYGYTF | TRBV7-9 | many | . | TRBJ1-2
TGTGCCAGCAGTTCTCCGGGACTAGCGTCAGATACGCAGTATTTT | CASSSPGLASDTQYF | TRBV28 | many | TRBD2 | TRBJ2-3
TGTGCCAGCAGGCGGGGGAACACCGGGTCCCAGAAGTACTTC | CASRRGNTGSQKYF | TRBV6-2/TRBV6-3 | many | TRBD2 | TRBJ2-7
TGTGCCAGCAGTTACGCGCGGGAGGGCCGCGACGAGCAGTACTTC | CASSYAREGRDEQYF | TRBV6-5 | . | TRBD2 | TRBJ2-7
TGTGCCAGCAGCAACAGGGAAACGGCTGGAAACACCATATATTTT | CASSNRETAGNTIYF | TRBV12-3/TRBV12-4 | many | . | TRBJ1-3
TGTGCCAGCAATGACAGGGCTACCACTGAAGCTTTCTTT | CASNDRATTEAFF | TRBV2 | once | TRBD1 | TRBJ1-1
TGCGCCAGCAGCCAAGGTCCTAGCCGCGGCTACGAGCAGTACTTC | CASSQGPSRGYEQYF | TRBV4-1 | many | . | TRBJ2-7
TGTGCCAGCAGCCGAATGAACACTGAAGCTTTCTTT | CASSRMNTEAFF | TRBV12-3/TRBV12-4 | many | . | TRBJ1-1
TGCGCCAGCAGCCAAGAGATTGGGGTTGGGCTGGTGAACACCGGGGAGCTGTTTTTT | CASSQEIGVGLVNTGELFF | TRBV4-1 | many | . | TRBJ2-2
TGTGCCAGCAGTCAGGGGCGGCCCCAGCATTTT | CASSQGRPQHF | TRBV6-2/TRBV6-3 | many | . | TRBJ1-5
TGCGCCAGCAGCAGGGACGGTCACACCGGGGAGCTGTTTTTT | CASSRDGHTGELFF | TRBV5-1 | many | . | TRBJ2-2
TGTGCCAGTAGTATCCAGGGCCGTGGGCAGCCCCAGCATTTT | CASSIQGRGQPQHF | TRBV19 | many | . | TRBJ1-5
TGTGCCGGCAGCTTAGATCCGGAGAGGGGCGAGCAGTACTTC | CAGSLDPERGEQYF | TRBV7-6 | many | . | TRBJ2-7
TGTGCCAGCACCTTACAGCCCCAGCATTTT | CASTLQPQHF | TRBV7-3 | many | . | TRBJ1-5
TGCAGGCGCCGGGACCTCTCTGGAAACACCATATATTTT | CRRRDLSGNTIYF | TRBV20-1 | few | . | TRBJ1-3
TGTGCCAGCAGTGTGACAGTCCCTCAACGTAACGGGCAGTACTTC | CASSVTVPQRNGQYF | TRBV28 | . | . | TRBJ2-7
TGTGCCAGCAGTTACCTGGACAGTCAAGAGACCCAGTACTTC | CASSYLDSQETQYF | TRBV6-2/TRBV6-3 | few | . | TRBJ2-5
TGTGCCAGCAGTCCAGCCGACAGGGGGACTGAAGCTTTCTTT | CASSPADRGTEAFF | TRBV28 | many | TRBD1 | TRBJ1-1
TGTGCCAGCAGCCTCGCCTACTTTGTCCACGAGCAGTACTTC | CASSLAYFVHEQYF | TRBV28 | . | . | TRBJ2-7
TGTGCCTGGAGTCCGGACAGGGGGCGAAACTACGAGCAGTACTTC | CAWSPDRGRNYEQYF | TRBV30 | . | TRBD1 | TRBJ2-7
TGCGCCAGCAGCCGGGACAGATCAAACACTGAAGCTTTCTTT | CASSRDRSNTEAFF | TRBV5-1 | many | TRBD1 | TRBJ1-1
TGTGCCACCAGCAGACCAACGGGAGGGGGAAGTCAAGAGACCCAGTACTTC | CATSRPTGGGSQETQYF | TRBV15 | many | TRBD2 | TRBJ2-5
TGTGCCAGCAGTGGACAGGGGCGGCAAGAGACCCAGTACTTC | CASSGQGRQETQYF | TRBV6-1 | . | TRBD1 | TRBJ2-5
TGTGCCAGCAGCGTAGCGACAGAGTATGGCTACACCTTC | CASSVATEYGYTF | TRBV9 | many | . | TRBJ1-2
TGCGCCAGCAGCACTCACAGCGCGGGGGAGCAGTACTTC | CASSTHSAGEQYF | TRBV4-3 | many | . | TRBJ2-7
TGTGCCAGCAGCCAAACGACTAGCGGCCTTGCCTACGAGCAGTACTTC | CASSQTTSGLAYEQYF | TRBV4-2 | many | TRBD2 | TRBJ2-7
TGTGCCAGCAGTCCACTTTCCGAAATTGGAGAAAACATTCAGTACTTC | CASSPLSEIGENIQYF | TRBV11-2 | many | . | TRBJ2-4
TGTGCTAGTGGTTTCGGGGTAGCGGGAGATTCGTTCTACGAGCAGTACTTC | CASGFGVAGDSFYEQYF | TRBV12-5 | many | TRBD2 | TRBJ2-7
TGTGCCAGCAGTCCACGGATGACAGATAACACTGAAGCTTTCTTT | CASSPRMTDNTEAFF | TRBV6-1 | few | . | TRBJ1-1
TGTGCCAGCAGCTTATTCGTGGGTCAGCCCCAGCATTTT | CASSLFVGQPQHF | TRBV12-3/TRBV12-4 | many | . | TRBJ1-5
TGTGCCAGCAGCTTAGCCGGGACAGGGTCCTATGGCTACACCTTC | CASSLAGTGSYGYTF | TRBV7-2 | . | TRBD1 | TRBJ1-2
TGTGCCAGCTCACCACTTCAGCGGGATAGGGAGACCCAGTACTTC | CASSPLQRDRETQYF | TRBV18 | many | TRBD2 | TRBJ2-5
TGTGCCAGCAGCCAAGAAGAAATTTACGAGCAGTACTTC | CASSQEEIYEQYF | TRBV14 | many | . | TRBJ2-7
TGTGCCAGCAGCTTAGCGGGGGGAGCCTACGAGCAGTACTTC | CASSLAGGAYEQYF | TRBV7-2 | few | . | TRBJ2-7
TGTGCCAGCAGTGATGTAGGGGGTGTTGAAGCTTTCTTT | CASSDVGGVEAFF | TRBV2 | many | . | TRBJ1-1